This TCR beta chain was observed in a study of cytomegalovirus exposure and HLA in healthy donors. Vbeta (60) and Jbeta (13) primers were used in the PCR. Data came from immunoSEQ multiplex PCR; TCRdb stores just in-frame clones and leaves some out. The sample shows 100,000 or so clones, approximately 77% of them seen only once. This clone was seen more than once but under ten times. Its antigen is unknown. General study points: Accurate HLA-A and HLA-B prediction from TCR beta sequences was reported for most subjects.

Germline CDR1 SGHTA, CDR2 FQGNSA. The CDR3 sequence is 15 residues long. V lost 1 base and J lost 6; bases outside the gene matches: 2. The chain recombines TRBV7-2 with TRBJ1-6; 8 bases map to TRBD1. Sequencing input: PBMCs. The TCR sequence derives from a male donor in good health and CMV-seropositive. CDR3 in DNA: TGTGCCAGCAGCTTAGGGGACAGGCGTAATTCACCCCTCCACTTT. The encoded protein is CASSLGDRRNSPLHF.